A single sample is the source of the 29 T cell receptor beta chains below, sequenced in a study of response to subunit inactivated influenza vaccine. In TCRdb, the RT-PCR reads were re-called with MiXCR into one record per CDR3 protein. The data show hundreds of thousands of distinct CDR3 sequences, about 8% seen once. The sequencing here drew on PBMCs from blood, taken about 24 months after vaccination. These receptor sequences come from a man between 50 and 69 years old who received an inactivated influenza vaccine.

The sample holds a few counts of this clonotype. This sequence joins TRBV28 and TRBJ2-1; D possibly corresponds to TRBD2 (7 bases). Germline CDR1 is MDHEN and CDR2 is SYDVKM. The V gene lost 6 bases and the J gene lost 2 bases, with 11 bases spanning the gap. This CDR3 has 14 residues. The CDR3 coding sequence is TGTGCCAGCAGGGAAGGGGGGGCCTACAATGAGCAGTTCTTC. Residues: CASREGGAYNEQFF.

The CDR3 protein is CSAINLGQGIRQPQHF. The CDR3 nucleotides read TGCAGTGCTATTAATCTAGGACAGGGGATCCGTCAGCCCCAGCATTTT. V gene TRBV20-1 combines with J gene TRBJ1-5; 9 bases map to TRBD1. V was clipped by 4 bases and J by 6 bases; unmatched bases: 13. The germline V gene has CDR1 DFQATT and CDR2 SNEGSKA (reference sequence). This CDR3 has 16 amino acids.

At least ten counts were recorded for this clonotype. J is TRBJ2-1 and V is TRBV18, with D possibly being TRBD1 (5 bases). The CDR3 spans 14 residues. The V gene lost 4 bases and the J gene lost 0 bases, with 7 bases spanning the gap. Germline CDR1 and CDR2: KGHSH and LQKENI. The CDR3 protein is CASSQDISYNEQFF. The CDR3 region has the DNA TGTGCCAGCTCACAGGACATCTCCTACAATGAGCAGTTCTTC.

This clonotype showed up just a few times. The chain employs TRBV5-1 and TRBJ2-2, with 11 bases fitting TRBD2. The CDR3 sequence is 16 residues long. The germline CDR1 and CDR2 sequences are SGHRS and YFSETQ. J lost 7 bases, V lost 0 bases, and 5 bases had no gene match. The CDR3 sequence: CASSLELAGAHGELFF. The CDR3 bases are TGCGCCAGCAGCTTGGAACTAGCGGGAGCTCACGGGGAGCTGTTTTTT.

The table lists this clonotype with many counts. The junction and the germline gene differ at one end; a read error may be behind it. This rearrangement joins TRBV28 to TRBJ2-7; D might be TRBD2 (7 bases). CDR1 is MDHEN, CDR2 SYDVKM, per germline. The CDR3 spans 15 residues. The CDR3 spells CASSNPPGGSHEQYF. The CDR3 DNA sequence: TGTGCCAGCTCCAACCCCCCGGGGGGCTCCCACGAGCAGTACTTC.

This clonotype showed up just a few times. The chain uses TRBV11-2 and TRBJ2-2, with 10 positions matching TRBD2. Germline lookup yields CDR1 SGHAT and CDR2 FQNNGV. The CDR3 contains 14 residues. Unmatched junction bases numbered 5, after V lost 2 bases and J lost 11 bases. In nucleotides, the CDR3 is TGTGCCAGCAGCTTAAATCTAGCGGGAGTTGAGCTGTTTTTT. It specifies CASSLNLAGVELFF.

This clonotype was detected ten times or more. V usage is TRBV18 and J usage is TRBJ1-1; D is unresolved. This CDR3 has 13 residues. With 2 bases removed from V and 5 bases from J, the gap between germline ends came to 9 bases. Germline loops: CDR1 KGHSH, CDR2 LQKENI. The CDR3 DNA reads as TGTGCCAGCTCACCAAGTGGCGGAACTGAAGCTTTCTTT. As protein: CASSPSGGTEAFF. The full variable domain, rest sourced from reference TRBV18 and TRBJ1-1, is NAGVMQNPRHLVRRRGQEARLRCSPMKGHSHVYWYRQLPEEGLKFMVYLQKENIIDESGMPKERFSAEFPKEGPSILRIQQVVRGDSAAYFCASSPSGGTEAFFGQGTRLTVV.

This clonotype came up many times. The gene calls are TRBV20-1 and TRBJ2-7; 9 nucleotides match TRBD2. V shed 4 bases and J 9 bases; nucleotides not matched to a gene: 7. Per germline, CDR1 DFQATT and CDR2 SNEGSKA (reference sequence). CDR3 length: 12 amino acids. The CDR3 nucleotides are TGCAGTGCTAATGCTCTAGCGGGGCGGCAGTACTTC. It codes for CSANALAGRQYF.

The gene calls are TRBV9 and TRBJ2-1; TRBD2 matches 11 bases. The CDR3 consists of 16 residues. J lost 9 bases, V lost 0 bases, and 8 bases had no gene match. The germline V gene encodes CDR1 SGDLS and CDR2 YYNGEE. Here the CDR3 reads CASSVGGSGGGGEQFF. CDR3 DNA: TGTGCCAGCAGCGTAGGAGGTAGCGGGGGGGGAGGTGAGCAGTTCTTC.

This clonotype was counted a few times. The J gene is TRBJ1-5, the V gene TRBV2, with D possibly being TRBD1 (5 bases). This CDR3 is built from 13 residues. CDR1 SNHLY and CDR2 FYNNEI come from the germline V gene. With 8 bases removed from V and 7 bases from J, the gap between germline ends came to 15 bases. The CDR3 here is CASETGSGQPQHF. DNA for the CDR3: TGTGCCAGCGAAACAGGATCCGGCCAGCCCCAGCATTTT.

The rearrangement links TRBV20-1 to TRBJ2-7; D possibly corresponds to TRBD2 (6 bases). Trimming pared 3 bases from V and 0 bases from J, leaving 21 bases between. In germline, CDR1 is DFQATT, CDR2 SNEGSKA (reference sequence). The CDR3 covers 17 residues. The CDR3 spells CSAREELSRDPSYEQYF. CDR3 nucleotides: TGCAGTGCTAGGGAGGAACTCTCGCGGGACCCCTCCTACGAGCAGTACTTC.

The CDR3 is CSTGQTSTDTQYF. CDR3 nucleotides: TGCAGCACGGGACAGACTAGCACAGATACGCAGTATTTT. The chain carries TRBV29-1 and TRBJ2-3, with TRBD1 identical over 7 bases. The CDR3 covers 13 residues. Germline-derived CDR1 and CDR2 are SQVTM and ANQGSEA. The trim removed 8 bases at V and 0 bases at J, leaving 5 bases unmatched.

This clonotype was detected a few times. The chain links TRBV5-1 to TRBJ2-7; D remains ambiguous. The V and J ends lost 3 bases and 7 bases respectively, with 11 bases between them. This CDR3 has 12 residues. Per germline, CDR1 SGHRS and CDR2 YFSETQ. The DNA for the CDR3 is TGCGCCAGCAGCTCCGAGGTGGGGGAGCAGTACTTC. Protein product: CASSSEVGEQYF.

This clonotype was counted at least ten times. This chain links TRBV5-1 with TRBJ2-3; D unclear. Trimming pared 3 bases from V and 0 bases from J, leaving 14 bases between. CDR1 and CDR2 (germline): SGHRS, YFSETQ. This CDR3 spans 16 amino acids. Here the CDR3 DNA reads TGCGCCAGCAGCTCCAAACAGCCAGCTAGCACAGATACGCAGTATTTT. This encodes CASSSKQPASTDTQYF.

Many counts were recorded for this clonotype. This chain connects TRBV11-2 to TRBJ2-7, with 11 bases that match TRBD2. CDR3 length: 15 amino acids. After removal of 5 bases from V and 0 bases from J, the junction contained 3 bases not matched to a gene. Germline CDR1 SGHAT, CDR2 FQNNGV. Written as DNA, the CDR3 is TGTGCCAGCAGCGCAACTAGCGGGGGCTCCTACGAGCAGTACTTC. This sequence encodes CASSATSGGSYEQYF.

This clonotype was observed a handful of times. The CDR3 nucleotides read TGCGCCAGCAGGAGTCTTCCGGGCAAATCGGGTGGGGAGCAGTACTTC. Translating it yields CASRSLPGKSGGEQYF. This rearrangement joins TRBV4-1 to TRBJ2-7; D call uncertain. The CDR3 has 16 residues. The germline CDR1 and CDR2 sequences are MGHRA and YSYEKL. Trimming stripped 6 bases from V and 7 bases from J, with 25 bases between.

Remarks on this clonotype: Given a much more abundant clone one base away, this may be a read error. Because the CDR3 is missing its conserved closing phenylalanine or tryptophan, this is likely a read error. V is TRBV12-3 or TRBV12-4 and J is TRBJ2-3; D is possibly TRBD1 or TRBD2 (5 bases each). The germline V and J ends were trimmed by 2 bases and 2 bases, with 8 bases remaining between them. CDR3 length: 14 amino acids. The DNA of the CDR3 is TGTGCCAGCAGTTTATACGGGACCACAGATACGCAGTATCTT. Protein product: CASSLYGTTDTQYL.

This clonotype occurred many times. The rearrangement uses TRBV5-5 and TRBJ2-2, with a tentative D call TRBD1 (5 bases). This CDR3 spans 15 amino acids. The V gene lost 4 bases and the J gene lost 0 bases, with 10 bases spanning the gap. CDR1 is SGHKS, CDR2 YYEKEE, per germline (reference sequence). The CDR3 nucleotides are TGTGCCAGCAGCCCTGGACATTCGAACACCGGGGAGCTGTTTTTT. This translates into CASSPGHSNTGELFF.

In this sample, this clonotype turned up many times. CDR3 in DNA: TGCGCCAGCAGCTTAAACAGCCACGAGCAGTACTTC. Its translation: CASSLNSHEQYF. The rearrangement links TRBV5-1 to TRBJ2-7; D not resolved. This CDR3 comprises 12 residues. Trimming removed 2 bases from V and 5 bases from J, with 8 bases in between. The germline gives CDR1 SGHRS, CDR2 YFSETQ.

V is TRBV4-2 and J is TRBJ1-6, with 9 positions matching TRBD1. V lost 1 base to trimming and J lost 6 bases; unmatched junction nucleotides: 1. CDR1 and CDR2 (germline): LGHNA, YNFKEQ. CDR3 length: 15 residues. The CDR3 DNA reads TGTGCCAGCAGCCAAGGGGACAGGGCTAATTCACCCCTCCACTTT. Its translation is CASSQGDRANSPLHF.

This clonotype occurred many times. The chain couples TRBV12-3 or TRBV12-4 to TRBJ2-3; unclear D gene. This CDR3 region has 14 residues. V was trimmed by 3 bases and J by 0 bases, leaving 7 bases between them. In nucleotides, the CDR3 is TGTGCCAGCAGTTTTGTGGGTAGCACAGATACGCAGTATTTT. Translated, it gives CASSFVGSTDTQYF.

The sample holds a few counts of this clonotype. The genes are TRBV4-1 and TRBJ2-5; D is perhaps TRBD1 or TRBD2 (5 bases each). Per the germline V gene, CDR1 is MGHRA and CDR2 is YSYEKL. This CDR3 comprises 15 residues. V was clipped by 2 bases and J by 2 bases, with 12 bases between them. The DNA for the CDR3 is TGCGCCAGCAGCCAAAGAGGGGCACCGCAAGAGACCCAGTACTTC. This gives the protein CASSQRGAPQETQYF.

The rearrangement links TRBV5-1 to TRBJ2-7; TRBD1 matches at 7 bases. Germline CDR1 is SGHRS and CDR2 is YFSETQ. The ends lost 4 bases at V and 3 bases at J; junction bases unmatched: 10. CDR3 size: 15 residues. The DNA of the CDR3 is TGCGCCAGCAGCACCGCCGGGACAGCCCTCTACGAGCAGTACTTC. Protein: CASSTAGTALYEQYF. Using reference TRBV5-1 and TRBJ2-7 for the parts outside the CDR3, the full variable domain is KAGVTQTPRYLIKTRGQQVTLSCSPISGHRSVSWYQQTPGQGLQFLFEYFSETQRNKGNFPGRFSGRQFSNSRSEMNVSTLELGDSALYLCASSTAGTALYEQYFGPGTRLTVT.

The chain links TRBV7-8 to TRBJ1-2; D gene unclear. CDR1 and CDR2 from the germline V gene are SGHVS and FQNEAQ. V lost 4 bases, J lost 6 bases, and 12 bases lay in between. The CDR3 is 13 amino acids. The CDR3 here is CASSSPSGNGYTF. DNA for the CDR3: TGTGCCAGCAGCTCCCCCTCGGGGAATGGCTACACCTTC.

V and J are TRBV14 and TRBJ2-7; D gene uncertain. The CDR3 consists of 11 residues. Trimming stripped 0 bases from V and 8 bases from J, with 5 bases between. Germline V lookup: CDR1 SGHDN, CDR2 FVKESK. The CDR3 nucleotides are TGTGCCAGCAGCCAAGATGTGAAGCAGTACTTC. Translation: CASSQDVKQYF.

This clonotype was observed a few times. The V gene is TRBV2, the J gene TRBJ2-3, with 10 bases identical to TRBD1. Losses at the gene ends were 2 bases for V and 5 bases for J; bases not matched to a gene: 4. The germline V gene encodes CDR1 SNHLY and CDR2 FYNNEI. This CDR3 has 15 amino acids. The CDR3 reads CASSETGQGKDTQYF. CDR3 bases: TGTGCCAGCAGTGAAACGGGACAGGGGAAAGATACGCAGTATTTT.

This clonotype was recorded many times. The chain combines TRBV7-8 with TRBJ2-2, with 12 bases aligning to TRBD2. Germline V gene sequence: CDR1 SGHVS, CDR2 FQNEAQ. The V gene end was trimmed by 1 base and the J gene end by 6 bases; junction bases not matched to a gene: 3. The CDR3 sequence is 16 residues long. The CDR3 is CASSLGASGRAGELFF. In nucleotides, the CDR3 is TGTGCCAGCAGCTTAGGGGCTAGCGGGAGGGCCGGGGAGCTGTTTTTT.

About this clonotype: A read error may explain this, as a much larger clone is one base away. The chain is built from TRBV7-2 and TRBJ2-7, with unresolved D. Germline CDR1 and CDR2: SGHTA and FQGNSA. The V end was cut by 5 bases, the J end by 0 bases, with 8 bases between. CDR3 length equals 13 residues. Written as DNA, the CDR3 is TGTGCCAGCAGCCACGGGTTCTCCTACGAGCAGTACTTC. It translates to CASSHGFSYEQYF.

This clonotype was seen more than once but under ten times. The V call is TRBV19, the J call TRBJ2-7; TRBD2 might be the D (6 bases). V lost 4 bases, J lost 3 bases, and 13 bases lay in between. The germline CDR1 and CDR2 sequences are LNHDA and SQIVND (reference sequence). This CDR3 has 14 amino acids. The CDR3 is CASSTSGLSYEQYF. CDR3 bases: TGTGCCAGTAGTACCTCGGGACTGAGCTACGAGCAGTACTTC.